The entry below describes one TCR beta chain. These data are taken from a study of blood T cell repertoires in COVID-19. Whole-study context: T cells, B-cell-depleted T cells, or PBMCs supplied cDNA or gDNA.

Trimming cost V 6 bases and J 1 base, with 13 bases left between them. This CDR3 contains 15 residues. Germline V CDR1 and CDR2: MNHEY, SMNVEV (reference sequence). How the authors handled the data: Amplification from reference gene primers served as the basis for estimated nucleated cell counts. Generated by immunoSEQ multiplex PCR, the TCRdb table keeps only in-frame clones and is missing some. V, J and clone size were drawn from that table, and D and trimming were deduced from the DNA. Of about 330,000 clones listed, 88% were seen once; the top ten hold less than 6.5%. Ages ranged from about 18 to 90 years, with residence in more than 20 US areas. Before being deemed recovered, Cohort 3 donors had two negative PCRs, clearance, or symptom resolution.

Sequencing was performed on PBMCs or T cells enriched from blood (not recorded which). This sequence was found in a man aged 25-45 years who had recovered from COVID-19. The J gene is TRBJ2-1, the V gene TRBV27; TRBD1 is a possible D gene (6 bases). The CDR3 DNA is TGTGCCAGCAGCGCAGACCAGGGGTCCTACAATGAGCAGTTCTTC. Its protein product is CASSADQGSYNEQFF.